The 29 T cell receptor beta chains listed next were all sequenced from one sample in a study of control samples from healthy donors and cancer patients. Only in-frame clones appear in the TCRdb table, and some are missing; sequencing was by immunoSEQ multiplex PCR. The sample lists roughly 40,000 clones, around 90% seen once, with roughly 3.5% in the top ten. Sequencing was performed on blood. Every receptor here comes from a woman between 50 and 59 years old in good health.

The rearrangement joins TRBV19 to TRBJ1-3, with 8 bases matching TRBD1. The CDR3 has 15 amino acids. Germline CDR1 LNHDA, CDR2 SQIVND (reference sequence). With V trimmed by 5 bases and J by 5 bases, 8 bases remained unmatched. The CDR3 sequence is CASSLPGTGRNTIYF. DNA of the CDR3: TGTGCCAGTAGTCTGCCGGGGACAGGCCGAAACACCATATATTTT.

The chain carries TRBV4-2 and TRBJ2-7, with D maybe TRBD1 (6 bases). V lost 0 bases and J lost 5, with 17 bases in between. CDR3 length: 16 amino acids. Germline V CDR1 and CDR2: LGHNA, YNFKEQ. The CDR3 sequence is CASSQEGQGRGDEQYF. The CDR3 DNA sequence: TGTGCCAGCAGCCAAGAAGGTCAGGGGAGAGGCGACGAGCAGTACTTC.

This rearrangement joins TRBV6-2 or TRBV6-3 to TRBJ2-5; 7 bases are a match to TRBD1. The V segment lost 5 bases and the J segment 3 bases; nucleotides outside the gene matches: 9. This CDR3 is 15 amino acids long. Germline CDR1 is MNHEY and CDR2 is SVGEGT. The CDR3 sequence: CASSSPGQTKETQYF. In nucleotides, the CDR3 is TGTGCCAGCAGTAGTCCGGGACAGACAAAAGAGACCCAGTACTTC.

CDR3 in amino acids: CASSGRQGRGTEAFF. CDR3 in DNA: TGTGCCAGCAGCGGGAGACAGGGAAGGGGGACTGAAGCTTTCTTT. The chain couples TRBV9 to TRBJ1-1, with TRBD1 matching over 7 bases. Germline V gene lookup returns CDR1 SGDLS and CDR2 YYNGEE. CDR3 length: 15 amino acids. After removal of 3 bases from V and 5 bases from J, the junction contained 10 bases not matched to a gene.

The rearrangement uses TRBV3-1 (or the pseudogene TRBV3-2) and TRBJ2-1; TRBD2 agrees at 12 bases. J gave up 5 bases and V 4 bases, and 3 bases lay outside the gene matches. The CDR3 has 15 amino acids. The germline V gene has CDR1 LGHDT and CDR2 YNNKEL (reference sequence). CDR3 DNA sequence: TGTGCCAGCAGCCTCGGACTAGCGGGAAACAATGAGCAGTTCTTC. Residues: CASSLGLAGNNEQFF.

This chain links TRBV19 with TRBJ1-2; TRBD1 matches at 8 bases. V gave up 6 bases and J gave up 0 bases; unmatched junction bases: 6. Germline CDR1 is LNHDA and CDR2 is SQIVND (reference sequence). CDR3 length: 15 residues. The CDR3: CASRRQGNSNYGYTF. Here the CDR3 DNA reads TGTGCCAGTAGGCGACAGGGGAATTCTAACTATGGCTACACCTTC.

This clone is a singleton in its sample. The V and J genes are TRBV28 and TRBJ2-3, with D perhaps assigned TRBD1 or TRBD2 (5 bases each). Germline V gene data show CDR1 as MDHEN and CDR2 as SYDVKM. Deletions cut 3 bases from V and 2 bases from J, with 12 bases between. This CDR3 comprises 15 residues. The CDR3, as DNA: TGTGCCAGCAGTTTGGGGGTTACCCCCACAGATACGCAGTATTTT. The encoded protein is CASSLGVTPTDTQYF.

The J gene is TRBJ1-5, the V gene TRBV6-5, with TRBD1 as a possible D gene (6 bases). The germline CDR1 and CDR2 sequences are MNHEY and SVGAGI. There are 15 residues in the CDR3. V lost 6 bases and J 4 bases, leaving 16 bases between the germline ends. CDR3 sequence reads: CASRKPGQGNQPQHF. The CDR3 DNA follows: TGTGCCAGCAGAAAACCGGGACAAGGAAATCAGCCCCAGCATTTT.

This clone was detected a few times. This chain joins TRBV18 and TRBJ1-5; possibly TRBD1 for D (6 bases). With 3 bases removed from V and 3 bases from J, the gap between germline ends came to 12 bases. Germline CDR1 and CDR2: KGHSH and LQKENI. This CDR3 contains 15 residues. In nucleotides, the CDR3 is TGTGCCAGCTCACCTTCTTGGGGGGCCAATCAGCCCCAGCATTTT. This sequence encodes CASSPSWGANQPQHF.

V and J are TRBV7-2 and TRBJ1-2, with TRBD1 as a possible D gene (5 bases). CDR1 and CDR2 (germline): SGHTA, FQGNSA. The CDR3 has 15 amino acids. V was cut by 5 bases and J by 6 bases, with 19 bases left in between. CDR3 nucleotide sequence: TGTGCCAGCAGCCCGGGACCAACTGTCTCTAATGGCTACACCTTC. It is translated as CASSPGPTVSNGYTF.

The rearrangement joins TRBV27 to TRBJ2-1, with TRBD2 identical over 11 bases. The length of the CDR3 is 19 residues. After removal of 5 bases from V and 7 bases from J, the junction contained 19 bases not matched to a gene. Germline V lookup: CDR1 MNHEY, CDR2 SMNVEV (reference sequence). In nucleotides, the CDR3 is TGTGCCAGCAGTCTCCACCCTGGGGTAGCGGGGGGGCTTGTTAATGAGCAGTTCTTC. It translates to CASSLHPGVAGGLVNEQFF.

This chain uses TRBV12-3 or TRBV12-4 with TRBJ1-5; D call uncertain. Trimming removed 6 bases from V and 5 bases from J, with 11 bases in between. CDR3 size: 13 residues. The CDR3, as DNA: TGTGCCAGCAGCCCCGGGTCAGATCAGCCCCAGCATTTT. Amino acid sequence: CASSPGSDQPQHF.

The chain couples TRBV4-3 to TRBJ1-4; no reliable D call. The CDR3 is 14 residues long. The V end was cut by 0 bases, the J end by 8 bases, with 10 bases between. Germline values: CDR1 LGHNA, CDR2 YSLEER. The CDR3 sequence is CASSQDLPREKLFF. The CDR3 region has the DNA TGCGCCAGCAGCCAAGATCTTCCCCGCGAAAAACTGTTTTTT.

This clone was seen a single time. V and J are TRBV2 and TRBJ2-1; 10 nucleotides agree with TRBD1. The germline CDR1 and CDR2 sequences are SNHLY and FYNNEI. The CDR3 consists of 13 residues. The J segment lost 9 bases and the V segment lost 6 bases, leaving 5 bases of the junction unmatched. CDR3 loop: CASRGQGISEQFF. The CDR3 DNA reads TGTGCCAGCAGGGGACAGGGGATAAGTGAGCAGTTCTTC.

The rearrangement joins TRBV6-2 or TRBV6-3 to TRBJ1-2; TRBD1 is a possible D gene (6 bases). Per the germline V gene, CDR1 is MNHEY and CDR2 is SVGEGT. CDR3 length: 12 amino acids. The V end was cut by 0 bases, the J end by 8 bases, with 7 bases between. The CDR3 DNA reads TGTGCCAGCAGTTACTCCAGGGGCGGCTACACCTTC. Its protein product is CASSYSRGGYTF.

The chain combines TRBV6-4 with TRBJ1-6, with TRBD1 matching over 7 bases. Per germline, CDR1 MRHNA and CDR2 SNTAGT. J gave up 5 bases and V 4 bases, and 11 bases lay outside the gene matches. This CDR3 spans 17 amino acids. CDR3 amino acids: CASSVYGIGTDNSPLHF. The CDR3 DNA reads TGTGCCAGCAGTGTCTACGGAATCGGGACAGATAATTCACCCCTCCACTTT.

CDR3 loop: CASSTYVRSSGNTIYF. In nucleotides, the CDR3 is TGTGCCAGCAGCACCTACGTTAGGTCCTCTGGAAACACCATATATTTT. The chain uses TRBV9 and TRBJ1-3, with D unresolved. Germline CDR1 and CDR2: SGDLS and YYNGEE. Trimming stripped 4 bases from V and 0 bases from J, with 14 bases between. The CDR3 has 16 amino acids.

This chain links TRBV7-2 with TRBJ2-2; D perhaps matches TRBD1 (6 bases). The CDR3 length is 15 residues. Germline lookup yields CDR1 SGHTA and CDR2 FQGNSA. V was trimmed by 2 bases and J by 2 bases, leaving 9 bases between them. The CDR3 region has the DNA TGTGCCAGCAGCTTAAACAGGGCTAACACCGGGGAGCTGTTTTTT. Translation gives CASSLNRANTGELFF.

The V call is TRBV7-8, the J call TRBJ2-2; D perhaps matches TRBD2 (5 bases). There are 16 residues in the CDR3. V gave up 1 base and J gave up 4 bases, with 13 bases separating them. Germline values: CDR1 SGHVS, CDR2 FQNEAQ. CDR3 loop: CASSLVVAQSTGELFF. Written as DNA, the CDR3 is TGTGCCAGCAGCTTAGTAGTAGCGCAGTCCACCGGGGAGCTGTTTTTT.

V usage is TRBV11-2 and J usage is TRBJ2-2, with D possibly being TRBD2 (5 bases). The CDR3 is 16 residues long. Germline loops: CDR1 SGHAT, CDR2 FQNNGV. Trimming removed 6 bases from V and 1 base from J, with 15 bases in between. The CDR3 sequence is CASRLLGRLNTGELFF. Written as DNA, the CDR3 is TGTGCCAGCAGACTACTAGGCAGACTGAACACCGGGGAGCTGTTTTTT.

This clone was recorded a few times. The V gene is TRBV4-3, the J gene TRBJ1-5; weak D call: TRBD1 (6 bases). The V end lost 2 bases, the J end lost 0 bases, and 23 bases lay between the germline ends. Germline-derived CDR1 and CDR2 are LGHNA and YSLEER. The CDR3 length is 20 residues. The CDR3 coding sequence is TGCGCCAGCAGCCAATCAGCAAACGGGCGGGGGGCAGGTAGCAATCAGCCCCAGCATTTT. Translated, it gives CASSQSANGRGAGSNQPQHF.

The CDR3 coding sequence is TGTGCCAGCAGCAAAAGACTAGCGGGGACTTACAATGAGCAGTTCTTC. Its protein product is CASSKRLAGTYNEQFF. V usage is TRBV7-2 and J usage is TRBJ2-1; TRBD2 matches 11 bases. The germline V gene encodes CDR1 SGHTA and CDR2 FQGNSA. J lost 4 bases, V lost 5 bases, and 7 bases had no gene match. The CDR3 spans 16 residues. Full variable domain (outside the CDR3, taken from reference TRBV7-2 and TRBJ2-1): GAGVSQSPSNKVTEKGKDVELRCDPISGHTALYWYRQSLGQGLEFLIYFQGNSAPDKSGLPSDRFSAERTGGSVSTLTIQRTQQEDSAVYLCASSKRLAGTYNEQFFGPGTRLTVL.

V usage is TRBV10-3 and J usage is TRBJ2-2; unclear D gene. The CDR3 covers 16 residues. Germline lookup yields CDR1 ENHRY and CDR2 SYGVKD. V was shortened by 0 bases and J by 6 bases, with 14 bases between the two germline ends. CDR3 region: CAISESQVGSSGELFF. For the CDR3, the DNA is TGTGCCATCAGTGAGTCCCAAGTCGGTTCGTCCGGGGAGCTGTTTTTT.

J is TRBJ2-1 and V is TRBV18, with 7 bases fitting TRBD2. The V and J ends lost 3 bases and 8 bases, in that order; junction bases with no gene match: 4. Germline CDR1 KGHSH, CDR2 LQKENI. There are 13 residues in the CDR3. The CDR3 DNA is TGTGCCAGCTCACCGAAACTAGCGTATGAGCAGTTCTTC. It encodes CASSPKLAYEQFF.

For the CDR3, the DNA is TGTGCCAGCAGTGAAGATGGCGACAGGGGCTTTAAAAGCTACACCTTC. The encoded protein is CASSEDGDRGFKSYTF. The chain joins TRBV6-1 to TRBJ1-2, with 8 bases fitting TRBD1. The CDR3 contains 16 residues. The germline gives CDR1 MNHNS, CDR2 SASEGT. The V and J ends lost 1 base and 9 bases, in that order; junction bases with no gene match: 13.

The rearrangement uses TRBV3-1 (or the pseudogene TRBV3-2) and TRBJ1-6; TRBD1 matches at 10 bases. Germline CDR1 is LGHDT and CDR2 is YNNKEL (reference sequence). This CDR3 is 13 amino acids long. V gave up 4 bases and J gave up 10 bases; unmatched junction bases: 1. DNA for the CDR3: TGTGCCAGCAGCCGGGACAGGGGATCACCCCTCCACTTT. Translation: CASSRDRGSPLHF.

The chain couples TRBV5-1 to TRBJ2-1; 7 nucleotides line up with TRBD2. Germline CDR1 SGHRS, CDR2 YFSETQ. The CDR3 runs to 16 residues. Unmatched junction bases numbered 7, after V lost 0 bases and J lost 4 bases. In DNA form, the CDR3 reads TGCGCCAGCAGCTTGGTTGGCGGGGGAACTTACAATGAGCAGTTCTTC. Residues: CASSLVGGGTYNEQFF.

The chain couples TRBV19 to TRBJ1-6, with 7 bases matching TRBD1. V lost 2 bases and J lost 6; bases outside the gene matches: 4. Germline CDR1 reads LNHDA; CDR2 reads SQIVND (reference sequence). This CDR3 contains 15 residues. CDR3 bases: TGTGCCAGTAGTATAACAGGGGCGACTAATTCACCCCTCCACTTT. The encoded protein is CASSITGATNSPLHF.

The rearrangement uses TRBV27 and TRBJ2-7, with D unresolved. With 3 bases removed from V and 4 bases from J, the gap between germline ends came to 10 bases. In germline, CDR1 is MNHEY, CDR2 SMNVEV (reference sequence). CDR3 length equals 13 residues. The CDR3: CASSFGREYEQYF. The CDR3 region has the DNA TGTGCCAGCAGTTTTGGCAGAGAATACGAGCAGTACTTC.